Presented here are 18 T cell receptor beta chains from one specimen sequenced in a study of neurological immune-mediated disorders (dated by TCRdb to 2018 to 2020). This specimen's time point label, per the study, means: longitudinal time-point 3. Library preparation used 5' RACE. Sequencing relied on an Illumina HiSeq 2500. The public sequencing data were trimmed at Q25 with fastp and processed into clonotypes with MiXCR by TCRdb, which kept only in-frame beta chains. Each CDR3 protein gets just one entry, which takes the most common genes and DNA from the rows behind it. The sample records tens of thousands of distinct CDR3 sequences, under 4.5% of which are singletons. The ten largest clones take up over 5.5% of the sample. Sequencing used PBMCs. These receptors originate from a woman aged 55 to 70 with multiple sclerosis.

This clonotype has at least ten counts. The chain's CDR3 is CASSLFGQVRGRTF. The DNA for the CDR3 is TGTGCCAGCAGTTTGTTTGGCCAGGTTAGGGGACGGACCTTC. This chain uses TRBV14 with TRBJ1-2, with a possible D match to TRBD1 (5 bases). V dropped 6 bases and J dropped 14 bases, with 25 bases sitting between them. Germline lookup yields CDR1 SGHDN and CDR2 FVKESK. CDR3 size: 14 residues.

At least ten counts were recorded for this clonotype. J is TRBJ1-1 and V is TRBV12-3 or TRBV12-4; weak D call: TRBD1 (5 bases). The V end lost 8 bases, the J end lost 0 bases, and 16 bases lay between the germline ends. The CDR3 totals 15 residues. The CDR3 spells CASGPRTHLNTEAFF. The DNA of the CDR3 is TGTGCCAGCGGACCCAGGACACACCTGAACACTGAAGCTTTCTTT.

On this clonotype itself: This may come from a read error, since a much larger clone is one base off. CDR3 residues: CSATWADKPSNQPQHF. CDR3 nucleotides: TGCAGTGCTACATGGGCAGATAAACCTAGCAATCAGCCCCAGCATTTT. The chain joins TRBV20-1 to TRBJ1-5; D ambiguous. Trimming stripped 4 bases from V and 0 bases from J, with 16 bases between. The CDR3 covers 16 residues. Germline CDR1 and CDR2: DFQATT and SNEGSKA (reference sequence).

There are many counts of this clonotype. The chain recombines TRBV20-1 with TRBJ2-7; D call uncertain. Per germline, CDR1 DFQATT and CDR2 SNEGSKA (reference sequence). The CDR3 is 13 residues long. Trimming took 3 bases from V and 0 from J, leaving 9 bases between them. CDR3 nucleotide sequence: TGCAGTGCTAGCGTCTCCAACTCCTACGAGCAGTACTTC. Its translation is CSASVSNSYEQYF.

This clonotype was counted at least ten times. The V and J genes are TRBV12-5 and TRBJ2-5; weak D call: TRBD2 (5 bases). The CDR3 is 13 amino acids. The ends were cut back, 4 bases at V and 3 bases at J, with 9 bases in the middle. Germline values: CDR1 LGHNT, CDR2 FRNRAP. CDR3 DNA: TGTGCTAGTGGTTCCTCCGGGAAAGAGACCCAGTACTTC. Its protein is CASGSSGKETQYF.

This clonotype was recorded many times. The chain joins TRBV7-9 to TRBJ2-3; TRBD2 is a possible D gene (6 bases). With 5 bases removed from V and 0 bases from J, the gap between germline ends came to 12 bases. The CDR3 contains 15 residues. The germline CDR1 and CDR2 sequences are SEHNR and FQNEAQ (reference sequence). CDR3 DNA: TGTGCCAGCAGCCGTCCCGGGGGAAGCACAGATACGCAGTATTTT. This gives the protein CASSRPGGSTDTQYF.

This clonotype was observed at least ten times. The J gene is TRBJ1-2, the V gene TRBV20-1, with D unclear. CDR3 length equals 14 residues. V was cut by 1 base and J by 8 bases, with 17 bases left in between. Germline V gene lookup returns CDR1 DFQATT and CDR2 SNEGSKA (reference sequence). The CDR3 reads CSARALLGGEGYTF. As DNA, the CDR3 is TGCAGTGCTAGAGCCCTCCTTGGCGGGGAGGGCTACACCTTC.

This clonotype was found many times. The gene calls are TRBV12-3 or TRBV12-4 and TRBJ2-3; TRBD1 aligns across 7 bases. The CDR3 has 16 residues. J gave up 2 bases and V 6 bases, and 11 bases lay outside the gene matches. The CDR3, as DNA: TGTGCCAGCAGCTCCCCCGAGGGGGCCTCCACAGATACGCAGTATTTT. The encoded protein is CASSSPEGASTDTQYF.

Comment on this clonotype: One end of the junction is discordant with germline, which a read error may explain. This chain joins TRBV5-6 and TRBJ2-7; 9 positions match TRBD1. Per germline, CDR1 SGHDT and CDR2 YYEEEE. CDR3 size: 14 residues. CDR3 sequence: CAISSTGGSYEQYF. In DNA form, the CDR3 reads TGTGCCATCAGCTCGACAGGGGGATCCTACGAGCAGTACTTC.

This clonotype was recorded many times. The CDR3 nucleotides are TGCGCCAGCAGCCAGGACAGGGAGGGGAGCGAGCAGTACTTC. Protein product: CASSQDREGSEQYF. The chain is built from TRBV5-1 and TRBJ2-7, with D possibly TRBD1 on 8 matching bases. The length of the CDR3 is 14 residues. V dropped 4 bases and J dropped 6 bases, with 17 bases sitting between them. Germline V lookup: CDR1 SGHRS, CDR2 YFSETQ. Looking up the rest from reference TRBV5-1 and TRBJ2-7 gives the full variable domain: KAGVTQTPRYLIKTRGQQVTLSCSPISGHRSVSWYQQTPGQGLQFLFEYFSETQRNKGNFPGRFSGRQFSNSRSEMNVSTLELGDSALYLCASSQDREGSEQYFGPGTRLTVT.

This clonotype was observed at least ten times. The rearrangement links TRBV14 to TRBJ1-1, with D possibly TRBD1 on 5 matching bases. Per the germline V gene, CDR1 is SGHDN and CDR2 is FVKESK. CDR3 length equals 15 residues. Trimming pared 1 base from V and 5 bases from J, leaving 14 bases between. The CDR3 DNA is TGTGCCAGCAGCCAAGCCTGGGGGGGGAAGACTGAAGCTTTCTTT. It yields the protein CASSQAWGGKTEAFF.

There are many counts of this clonotype. The J gene is TRBJ1-5, the V gene TRBV18, with D hard to call. V was cut by 4 bases and J by 2 bases, with 15 bases left in between. The germline V gene encodes CDR1 KGHSH and CDR2 LQKENI. The CDR3 contains 16 residues. CDR3 amino acids: CASSLTGWPGNQPQHF. The CDR3, as DNA: TGTGCCAGCTCACTTACCGGTTGGCCGGGCAATCAGCCCCAGCATTTT. Filled out from reference TRBV18 and TRBJ1-5, the complete variable domain reads NAGVMQNPRHLVRRRGQEARLRCSPMKGHSHVYWYRQLPEEGLKFMVYLQKENIIDESGMPKERFSAEFPKEGPSILRIQQVVRGDSAAYFCASSLTGWPGNQPQHFGDGTRLSIL.

This clonotype was seen at least ten times. This chain connects TRBV25-1 to TRBJ1-4; D unclear. Germline V lookup: CDR1 MGHDK, CDR2 SYGVNS. The CDR3 is 17 residues long. Trimming removed 0 bases from V and 7 bases from J, with 18 bases in between. The DNA of the CDR3 is TGTGCCAGCAGTGAATACAGAGGACGGGCGGGTAGTGAAAAACTGTTTTTT. Its protein product is CASSEYRGRAGSEKLFF.

In this sample, this clonotype turned up many times. The chain links TRBV5-6 to TRBJ1-4; 9 bases map to TRBD1. V lost 2 bases and J lost 3; bases outside the gene matches: 2. Germline V gives CDR1 SGHDT, CDR2 YYEEEE. The CDR3 is 15 residues long. The CDR3 sequence is CASSFRDRANEKLFF. The CDR3 DNA sequence: TGTGCCAGCAGCTTCCGGGACAGGGCTAATGAAAAACTGTTTTTT.

In regard to this clonotype: A much bigger clone sits one base away, suggesting this may be a read error. The chain has TRBV25-1 and TRBJ2-3; D is ambiguous. V lost 4 bases and J 5 bases, leaving 7 bases between the germline ends. Germline assignment: CDR1 MGHDK and CDR2 SYGVNS. This CDR3 has 12 amino acids. CDR3 protein: CASSVGRDTQYF. The CDR3 DNA is TGTGCCAGCAGTGTAGGCAGAGATACGCAGTATTTT. The variable domain in full, with the rest retrieved from reference TRBV25-1 and TRBJ2-3, is EADIYQTPRYLVIGTGKKITLECSQTMGHDKMYWYQQDPGMELHLIHYSYGVNSTEKGDLSSESTVSRIRTEHFPLTLESARPSHTSQYLCASSVGRDTQYFGPGTRLTVL.

This clonotype showed up many times. This chain connects TRBV5-1 to TRBJ1-2; 7 bases map to TRBD1. Germline V gives CDR1 SGHRS, CDR2 YFSETQ. This CDR3 comprises 13 residues. The ends lost 3 bases at V and 8 bases at J; junction bases unmatched: 7. CDR3 coding DNA: TGCGCCAGCAGCTCAGGGACAGCCGTCGGCTACACCTTC. It yields the protein CASSSGTAVGYTF. The full variable domain, completed using reference TRBV5-1 and TRBJ1-2, is KAGVTQTPRYLIKTRGQQVTLSCSPISGHRSVSWYQQTPGQGLQFLFEYFSETQRNKGNFPGRFSGRQFSNSRSEMNVSTLELGDSALYLCASSSGTAVGYTFGSGTRLTVV.

This clonotype has at least ten counts. The chain carries TRBV5-1 and TRBJ2-7, with D tentatively TRBD1 (5 bases). From germline, CDR1 is SGHRS and CDR2 YFSETQ. This CDR3 is 14 amino acids long. With 0 bases removed from V and 5 bases from J, the gap between germline ends came to 12 bases. This CDR3 is CASSLVREPHEQYF. CDR3 in DNA: TGCGCCAGCAGCTTGGTCAGGGAACCCCACGAGCAGTACTTC. Together with reference TRBV5-1 and TRBJ2-7, the CDR3 gives the full variable domain: KAGVTQTPRYLIKTRGQQVTLSCSPISGHRSVSWYQQTPGQGLQFLFEYFSETQRNKGNFPGRFSGRQFSNSRSEMNVSTLELGDSALYLCASSLVREPHEQYFGPGTRLTVT.

This clonotype has at least ten counts. The rearrangement joins TRBV24-1 to TRBJ2-7; the D is unclear. Germline CDR1 KGHDR, CDR2 SFDVKD. V was clipped by 3 bases and J by 1 base, with 3 bases between them. This CDR3 comprises 12 residues. Written as DNA, the CDR3 is TGTGCCACCAGTGATCCGTCCTACGAGCAGTACTTC. This translates into CATSDPSYEQYF.